The present T cell receptor beta chain was sequenced within a study of naive and memory T cell subsets. The V end was cut by 1 base, the J end by 5 bases, with 4 bases between. The CDR3 covers 12 residues. Per germline, CDR1 SGHTA and CDR2 FQGNSA. Ligated cDNA underwent four rounds of PCR with nested alpha and beta constant region primers and SP2. A single record per CDR3 protein comes from TCRdb applying MiXCR to the 5' RACE reads. Altogether about 59,000 distinct CDR3 sequences are present, less than 10% being singletons, with the ten largest covering roughly a fifth. An oligonucleotide containing a UMI was ligated to the 3' end of TCR cDNA. Whole blood, roughly 2.4 ml, came from adult healthy volunteers. Input was roughly 1 to 1000 ng of DNase-treated total RNA without cell sorting.

J is TRBJ2-3 and V is TRBV7-2; no reliable D call. This TCR was sampled from a female donor in good health. The CDR3 nucleotides are TGTGCCAGCAGCTTAGGTATAGATACGCAGTATTTT. Its translation: CASSLGIDTQYF.